The clone carrying this T cell receptor (beta chain) was counted a few times. TCRdb re-called the 5' RACE reads with MiXCR, one entry per CDR3 protein. The sample holds 50,000 or so distinct CDR3 sequences, 6% to 8.5% seen once. The data were obtained in a study of T cells after yellow fever vaccination. In the study overall: Each low-cell-number fraction was prepared by means of SMART-Seq v4 Ultra Low Input. Study-wide results and caveats: The secondary response peaked faster, at day 5 versus 15, but was weaker.

This material consisted of CD8+ T cells not binding an NS4B(214-222) dextramer, sorted from PBMCs, taken 45 days after the first yellow fever vaccination. The TCR sequence derives from a man in his late teens or twenties who received the YFV17D yellow fever vaccine.

CDR3 bases: TGTGCCAGCAGTGAGAGTAGTCCACAAGAGACCCAGTACTTC. Translated, it gives CASSESSPQETQYF. The gene calls are TRBV25-1 and TRBJ2-5; D not resolved. Germline V lookup: CDR1 MGHDK, CDR2 SYGVNS. The CDR3 has 14 residues. The ends were cut back, 3 bases at V and 2 bases at J, with 10 bases in the middle. Full variable domain (remainder filled in from reference TRBV25-1 and TRBJ2-5): EADIYQTPRYLVIGTGKKITLECSQTMGHDKMYWYQQDPGMELHLIHYSYGVNSTEKGDLSSESTVSRIRTEHFPLTLESARPSHTSQYLCASSESSPQETQYFGPGTRLLVL.